This T cell receptor beta chain was sequenced for a study of STAT3 mutations in large granular lymphocyte leukemia. Overall study results and limits: In T-cell large granular lymphocyte leukemia, about half of patients showed multiple immunodominant subclonotypes.

Some clones are missing from TCRdb's copy, which holds only in-frame ones; the method was immunoSEQ multiplex PCR. The top ten hold 12% of the sample, which has about 13,000 clones, about 88% seen once. The CDR3 extends over 15 amino acids. V was shortened by 3 bases and J by 0 bases, with 9 bases between the two germline ends. The V gene's germline CDR1 is MDHEN and CDR2 SYDVKM. Notes on this clone: Its antigen is undetermined.

The receptor's source is a human donor with T large granular lymphocyte leukemia. Some clones in this sample may be carry-over from other donors' samples. The V call is TRBV28, the J call TRBJ1-3, with unresolved D. The sample was PBMCs. CDR3 sequence (DNA): TGTGCCAGCAGTTTCGGACGGAGCTCTGGAAACACCATATATTTT. It is translated as CASSFGRSSGNTIYF.